This T cell receptor (beta chain) was identified in a study of blood T cell repertoires in COVID-19. Study at large: The study drew acute and convalescent COVID-19 samples from the United States, Italy and Spain. The analysed material was cDNA or gDNA that came from T cells, B-cell-depleted T cells, or PBMCs.

Original processing notes: Nucleated cell number was recorded as an estimate derived from reference gene primer amplification. Repertoires were generated with immunoSEQ multiplex PCR, while TCRdb's copy carries only in-frame clones and drops some. V, J and clone size were drawn from that table, and D and trimming were deduced from the DNA. The table has 400,000 or so clones, 75% to 90% seen once. The CDR3 consists of 14 residues. Trimming took 3 bases from V and 7 from J, leaving 18 bases between them. Germline-derived CDR1 and CDR2 are GTSNPN and SVGIG (reference sequence). The TCR originated in a woman in her thirties or forties with COVID-19, enrolled during active disease. The sequencing sample was made of peripheral blood. This chain connects TRBV30 to TRBJ1-2; a weak D match, TRBD1 (6 bases). CDR3 bases: TGTGCCTGGAGGATAGCGGGGGGCTCTCGTGGCTACACCTTC. This gives the protein CAWRIAGGSRGYTF.